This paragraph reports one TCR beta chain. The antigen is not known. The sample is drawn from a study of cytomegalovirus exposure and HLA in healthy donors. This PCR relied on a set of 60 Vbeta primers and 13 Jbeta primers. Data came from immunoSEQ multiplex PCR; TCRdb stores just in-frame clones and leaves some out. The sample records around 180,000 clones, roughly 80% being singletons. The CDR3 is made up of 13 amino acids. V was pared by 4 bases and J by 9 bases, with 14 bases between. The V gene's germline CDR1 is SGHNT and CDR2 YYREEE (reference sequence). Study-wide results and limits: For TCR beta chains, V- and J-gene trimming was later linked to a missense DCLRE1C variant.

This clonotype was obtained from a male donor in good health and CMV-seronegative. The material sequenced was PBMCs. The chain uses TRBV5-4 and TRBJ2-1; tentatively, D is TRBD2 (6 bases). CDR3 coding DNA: TGTGCCAGCAGCCCCGGGGTGGGGGGTGAGCAGTTCTTC. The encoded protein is CASSPGVGGEQFF.